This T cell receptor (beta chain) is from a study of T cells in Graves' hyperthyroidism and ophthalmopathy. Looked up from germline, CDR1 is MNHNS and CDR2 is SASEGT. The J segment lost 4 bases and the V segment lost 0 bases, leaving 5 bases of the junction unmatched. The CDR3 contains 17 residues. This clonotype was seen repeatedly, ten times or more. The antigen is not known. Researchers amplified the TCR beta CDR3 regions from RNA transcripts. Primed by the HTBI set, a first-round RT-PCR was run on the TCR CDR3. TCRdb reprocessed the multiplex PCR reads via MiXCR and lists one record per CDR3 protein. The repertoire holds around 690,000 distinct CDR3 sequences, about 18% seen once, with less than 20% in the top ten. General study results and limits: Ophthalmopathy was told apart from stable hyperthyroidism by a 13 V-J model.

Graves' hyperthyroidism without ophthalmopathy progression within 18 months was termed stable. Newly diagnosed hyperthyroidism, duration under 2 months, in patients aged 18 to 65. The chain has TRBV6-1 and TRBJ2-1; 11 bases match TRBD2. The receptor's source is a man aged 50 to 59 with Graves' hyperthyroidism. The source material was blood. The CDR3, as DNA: TGTGCCAGCAGTGAAGCGTCTAGCGGGAGGTGGTACAATGAGCAGTTCTTC. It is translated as CASSEASSGRWYNEQFF.